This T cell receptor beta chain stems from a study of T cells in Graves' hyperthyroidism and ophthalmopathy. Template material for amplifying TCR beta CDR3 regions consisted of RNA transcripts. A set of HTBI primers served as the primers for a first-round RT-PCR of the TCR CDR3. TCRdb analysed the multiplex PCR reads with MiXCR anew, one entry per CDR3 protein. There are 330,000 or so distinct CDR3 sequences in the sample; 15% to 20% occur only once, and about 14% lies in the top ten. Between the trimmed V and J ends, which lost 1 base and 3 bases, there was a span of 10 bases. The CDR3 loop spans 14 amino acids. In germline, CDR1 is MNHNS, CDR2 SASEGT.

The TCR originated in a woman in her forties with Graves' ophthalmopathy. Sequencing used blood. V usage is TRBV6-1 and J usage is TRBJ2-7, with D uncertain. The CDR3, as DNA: TGTGCCAGCAGTGAAGGTTGGCAGGTCTACGAGCAGTACTTC. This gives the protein CASSEGWQVYEQYF.